These T cell receptor beta chains were read from a single sample in a study of OX40 agonist ivuxolimab in advanced cancers. Produced via immunoSEQ multiplex PCR; TCRdb's table is partial and in-frame only. The data show around 34,000 clones, 80% to 85% seen once. Material: CD4+ or CD8+ T cells sorted from blood, obtained in a trial of the OX40 agonist ivuxolimab. These receptors were taken from an adult with an advanced solid tumor such as melanoma, head and neck, liver or kidney cancer. The CDR3 runs from the conserved cysteine through the conserved F or W. A D gene is named only where the DNA matches it firmly. Where a row states a size, it is once, few, many or the class of an expanded clone; other rows omit it.

TRBD2,NA,TRBV11-3,TRBJ2-1,CASSFDSLAGGPGYNEQFF,TGTGCCAGCAGCTTTGATTCGCTAGCGGGAGGGCCAGGTTACAATGAGCAGTTCTTC
NA,NA,TRBV4-3,TRBJ2-1,CASSQDFQGRQFF,TGCGCCAGCAGCCAAGATTTTCAGGGGCGACAGTTCTTC
TRBD1,few,TRBV2,TRBJ1-1,CASSEGQSAFF,TGTGCCAGCAGTGAGGGACAGTCAGCTTTCTTT
TRBD1,NA,TRBV6-5,TRBJ2-7,CASSLTGNYEQYF,TGTGCCAGCAGCCTGACAGGGAACTACGAGCAGTACTTC
TRBD1,NA,TRBV6-1,TRBJ2-2,CASRPTGVNTGELFF,TGTGCCAGCAGGCCGACAGGGGTCAACACCGGGGAGCTGTTTTTT
TRBD1,medium-sized,TRBV7-2,TRBJ1-1,CASSPGQLPFGDTEAFF,TGTGCCAGCAGCCCGGGACAGCTCCCCTTCGGGGACACTGAAGCTTTCTTT
NA,NA,TRBV6-5,TRBJ2-7,CASSYSGTGPHEQYF,TGTGCCAGCAGTTACTCGGGGACGGGGCCCCACGAGCAGTACTTC
TRBD1,NA,TRBV5-1,TRBJ2-7,CASSLGTGGATRYEQYF,TGCGCCAGCAGCCTAGGGACAGGGGGCGCGACAAGGTACGAGCAGTACTTC
NA,NA,TRBV6-5,TRBJ1-2,CASSTASNYGYTF,TGTGCCAGCAGTACAGCGTCAAACTATGGCTACACCTTC
NA,few,TRBV2,TRBJ1-5,CASSQYSNQPQHF,TGTGCCAGCAGCCAGTATAGCAATCAGCCCCAGCATTTT
TRBD1,NA,TRBV19,TRBJ1-4,CASSIRDRDEKLFF,TGTGCCAGTAGTATCCGGGACAGGGATGAAAAACTGTTTTTT
NA,NA,TRBV7-9,TRBJ2-3,CARVLDIWRYTDTQYF,TGTGCCAGGGTACTTGACATCTGGCGATACACAGATACGCAGTATTTT
NA,NA,TRBV18,TRBJ1-1,CASSPQLADQNTEAFF,TGTGCCAGCTCACCACAATTGGCCGATCAGAACACTGAAGCTTTCTTT
NA,NA,TRBV6-1,TRBJ1-4,CASSEARGLGEKLFF,TGTGCCAGCAGTGAAGCCCGGGGACTGGGCGAAAAACTGTTTTTT
TRBD2,NA,TRBV25-1,TRBJ2-7,CASSEYRLAGVEQYF,TGTGCCAGCAGTGAATATAGGCTAGCGGGAGTCGAGCAGTACTTC
NA,NA,TRBV30,TRBJ1-2,CAGGGRENYGYTF,TGTGCCGGCGGGGGGCGCGAGAACTATGGCTACACCTTC
NA,once,TRBV18,TRBJ1-4,CASSPLQGEKLFF,TGTGCCAGCTCACCACTCCAGGGTGAAAAACTGTTTTTT